The rows below give T cell receptor beta chains drawn from one sample of a study of CD8+ T cells in alopecia areata. The assay was immunoSEQ multiplex PCR, and TCRdb's table has in-frame clones only and misses some. This repertoire shows over 150,000 clones, just under 60% found once; its top ten account for about 15%. The sample consisted of CD4+ T cells sorted from blood, taken at week 0. Receptors were obtained from a human donor with alopecia areata. Both conserved end residues are part of each CDR3. The D gene is left open where the match is weak. A clone size is listed for some rows: how often the clone was seen (once, few, many), or a class if it is expanded.

d_call	v_call	j_call	clone_size	cdr3_nt	cdr3_aa
.	TRBV6-5	TRBJ1-5	.	TGTGCCAGCAGTCTTGGACAGTTCAATCAGCCCCAGCATTTT	CASSLGQFNQPQHF
.	TRBV5-6	TRBJ1-5	.	TGTGCCAGCAGCTTGTTATCGGACGGGCCCCAGCATTTT	CASSLLSDGPQHF
TRBD1	TRBV29-1	TRBJ2-7	.	TGCAGCGCGAGGGGGACAGGGGGCCACGAGCAGTACTTC	CSARGTGGHEQYF
TRBD1	TRBV29-1	TRBJ2-7	.	TGCAGCGTTGAAGATCGACAGGGGGCCTACGAGCAGTACTTC	CSVEDRQGAYEQYF
.	TRBV29-1	TRBJ2-5	.	TGCAGCGTTGCGGCGGAGACTCAAGAGACCCAGTACTTC	CSVAAETQETQYF
.	TRBV19	TRBJ1-5	few	TGTGCCAGTAGTCCCCAGACATGGGAGTCCCAGCATTTT	CASSPQTWESQHF
TRBD1	TRBV30	TRBJ2-7	few	TGTGCCTGGGGAAGGACAGGTAGTCGTCACGAGCAGTACTTC	CAWGRTGSRHEQYF
.	TRBV6-5	TRBJ2-6	.	TGTGCCAGCAGTTACTCGTTTCGCTCTGGGGCCAACGTCCTGACTTTC	CASSYSFRSGANVLTF
.	TRBV29-1	TRBJ2-5	.	TGCGGCACGATGGGGGAGACCCAGTACTTC	CGTMGETQYF
TRBD1	TRBV6-6	TRBJ2-5	once	TGTGCCAGCAGTACGCCAGGGACAGCAAAAGAGACCCAGTACTTC	CASSTPGTAKETQYF
.	TRBV12-5	TRBJ1-3	few	TGTGCTAGTGGTTTCGTCCGGGGACCTGGAAACACCATATATTTT	CASGFVRGPGNTIYF
TRBD1	TRBV29-1	TRBJ2-5	.	TGCAGCGCTGGGCCGACAGGGGGGAATTTGGAGACCCAGTACTTC	CSAGPTGGNLETQYF
.	TRBV30	TRBJ2-5	.	TGTGCTTGCGAGGGCTACCGCCGAGAGACCCAGTACTTC	CACEGYRRETQYF
.	TRBV9	TRBJ2-7	.	TGTGCCAGCAGCGTAGGAAAGGTTACCTACGAGCAGTACTTC	CASSVGKVTYEQYF
.	TRBV6-1	TRBJ2-5	.	TGTGCCAGCAGTGGGACAGCACAAGAGACCCAGTACTTC	CASSGTAQETQYF
.	TRBV19	TRBJ2-2	.	TGTGCCAGTAATAGGTTGGCCGGGGAGCTGTTTTTT	CASNRLAGELFF
.	TRBV27	TRBJ2-2	once	TGTGCCAGCAGTTTGAGGTCAGGGAACGTCCCAGGGAACACCGGGGAGCTGTTTTTT	CASSLRSGNVPGNTGELFF
.	TRBV4-1	TRBJ2-3	.	TGCGCCAGCAGCCAACTGGGAGATACGCAGTATTTT	CASSQLGDTQYF
.	TRBV15	TRBJ1-5	few	TGTGCCACCAGCAGAGTGGGGGGAGGAGATCAGCCCCAGCATTTT	CATSRVGGGDQPQHF
.	TRBV29-1	TRBJ2-3	.	TGCAGCGTGGCGAAGGACACAGATACGCAGTATTTT	CSVAKDTDTQYF
TRBD1	TRBV6-1	TRBJ2-7	.	TGTGCCAGCAGGCGACAGGGCGAGCAGTACTTC	CASRRQGEQYF
TRBD1	TRBV10-3	TRBJ2-3	.	TGTGCCATCAGTGAGTCGGGACAGGGAAAACCTACGCAGTATTTT	CAISESGQGKPTQYF
TRBD1	TRBV18	TRBJ2-7	.	TGTGCCAGCTCACCGGGACAGACGCTCTACGAGCAGTACTTC	CASSPGQTLYEQYF
.	TRBV29-1	TRBJ2-5	.	TGCAGCGTTGACAGCACCTCGGGGACCCAGTACTTC	CSVDSTSGTQYF
.	TRBV30	TRBJ1-1	.	TGTGCCTGGACCGCAATGGGTGGCACTGAAGCTTTCTTT	CAWTAMGGTEAFF
.	TRBV4-1	TRBJ1-1	.	TGCGCCAGCAGCCCGGGACTCCGGGGGACTGAAGCTTTCTTT	CASSPGLRGTEAFF
.	TRBV27	TRBJ1-1	.	TGTGCCAGCAGTCCCAACAGGAACACTGAAGCTTTCTTT	CASSPNRNTEAFF
.	TRBV7-9	TRBJ1-1	.	TGTGCCAGCAGCTTTAAGGGGCCTGCGGCTGAAGCTTTCTTT	CASSFKGPAAEAFF
.	TRBV7-3	TRBJ2-3	.	TGTGCCAGCAGCCTTGTGGCCACTAGCACAGATACGCAGTATTTT	CASSLVATSTDTQYF
TRBD2	TRBV5-6	TRBJ2-5	few	TGTGCCAGCAGCTTGGGTGGACTAGCGGGGACCCAGTACTTC	CASSLGGLAGTQYF
.	TRBV28	TRBJ1-5	.	TGTGCCAGCATTCAGGGACGGAATCAGCCCCAGCATTTT	CASIQGRNQPQHF
.	TRBV25-1	TRBJ2-5	.	TGTGCCAGCAGTGAATCAAACAGAGAAGAGACCCAGTACTTC	CASSESNREETQYF
.	TRBV9	TRBJ2-3	few	TGTGCCAGCAGCCCCGGAGGCTTGCCTAGCACAGATACGCAGTATTTT	CASSPGGLPSTDTQYF
TRBD1	TRBV23-1	TRBJ1-4	.	TGCGCCAGCAGTCGAGACAGGGCGCGGTTTTTT	CASSRDRARFF
.	TRBV11-3	TRBJ2-1	.	TGTGCCAGCAGCTTGATTAGGGGGGCCAGCTCCTACAATGAGCAGTTCTTC	CASSLIRGASSYNEQFF
.	TRBV29-1	TRBJ1-1	.	TGCAGCGTGGGAGGTCCGGGGGGGGGCACTGAAGCTTTCTTT	CSVGGPGGGTEAFF
.	TRBV30	TRBJ1-6	.	TGTGCCTGGAGGGAACAGTGGAATTCACCCCTCCACTTT	CAWREQWNSPLHF
.	TRBV5-4	TRBJ1-6	few	TGTGCCAGCAGCACTACAGGGAACTATAATTCACCCCTCCACTTT	CASSTTGNYNSPLHF
.	TRBV15	TRBJ1-5	.	TGTGCCACCAGCAGATACAAGTATAGCAATCAGCCCCAGCATTTT	CATSRYKYSNQPQHF
TRBD1	TRBV5-1	TRBJ1-6	.	TGCGCCAGCAGCCCAGGACAGGGTGCACCCCTCCACTTT	CASSPGQGAPLHF
TRBD2	TRBV6-5	TRBJ2-5	.	TGTGCCAGCAGGAAAGCGGGGGGGTACCAAGAGACCCAGTACTTC	CASRKAGGYQETQYF
.	TRBV6-5	TRBJ1-2	once	TGTGCCAGCAGTTACTCCGGGACGGCCGGGGTCGGAGGCTACACCTTC	CASSYSGTAGVGGYTF
TRBD1	TRBV4-1	TRBJ1-2	.	TGCGCCAGCAGCCAAGCGGACAGGTCCTATGGCTACACCTTC	CASSQADRSYGYTF
TRBD2	TRBV29-1	TRBJ2-7	few	TGCAGCGTCCGGGGGACTAGCCGAAAATACGAGCAGTACTTC	CSVRGTSRKYEQYF
TRBD1	TRBV11-2	TRBJ1-1	few	TGTGCCAGCAGCACCACAGGGGGCACTGAAGCTTTCTTT	CASSTTGGTEAFF
TRBD1	TRBV5-1	TRBJ2-3	once	TGCGCCAGCAGCCCAGGACTACACCCCCGGGACAGGGGCACAGATACGCAGTATTTT	CASSPGLHPRDRGTDTQYF
TRBD2	TRBV30	TRBJ2-1	.	TGTGCCTGGAGTGAGGGACTAGGGTTCGAGCAGTTCTTC	CAWSEGLGFEQFF
TRBD2	TRBV19	TRBJ2-7	.	TGTGCCAGTAGTCCCGGGGGGGCCGAGGGGAAGCAGTACTTC	CASSPGGAEGKQYF
.	TRBV5-1	TRBJ2-4	.	TGCGCCAGCACGGACAAAAACATTCAGTACTTC	CASTDKNIQYF
TRBD1	TRBV5-1	TRBJ2-5	.	TGCGCCAGCAGCTTGGGACAGGGTCTGGAGACCCAGTACTTC	CASSLGQGLETQYF
.	TRBV29-1	TRBJ2-7	few	TGCAGCGTTGATAGGGGGGGAGGGGACGAGCAGTACTTC	CSVDRGGGDEQYF
.	TRBV30	TRBJ2-3	.	TGTGCCTGGAGTGATGCCCCGGGAGGCACAGATACGCAGTATTTT	CAWSDAPGGTDTQYF